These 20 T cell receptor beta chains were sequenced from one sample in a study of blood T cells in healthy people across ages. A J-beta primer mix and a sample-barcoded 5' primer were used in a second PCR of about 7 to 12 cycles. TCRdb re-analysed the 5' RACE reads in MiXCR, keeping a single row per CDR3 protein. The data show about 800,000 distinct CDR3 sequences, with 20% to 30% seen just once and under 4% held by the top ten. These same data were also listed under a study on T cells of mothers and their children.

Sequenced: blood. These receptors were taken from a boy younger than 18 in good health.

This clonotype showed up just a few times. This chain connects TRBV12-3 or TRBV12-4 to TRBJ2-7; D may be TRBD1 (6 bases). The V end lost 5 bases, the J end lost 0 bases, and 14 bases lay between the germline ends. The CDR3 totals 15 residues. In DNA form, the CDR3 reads TGTGCCAGCAGTCGGACAGCCCGGAGCTCCTACGAGCAGTACTTC. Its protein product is CASSRTARSSYEQYF.

The CDR3 region is CASSLNPRGNGELFF. Here the CDR3 DNA reads TGTGCCAGCAGCTTAAACCCCAGGGGGAACGGGGAGCTGTTTTTT. The rearrangement joins TRBV7-3 to TRBJ2-2; 7 bases fit TRBD1. The germline CDR1 and CDR2 sequences are SGHTA and FQGTGA. Trimming cost V 1 base and J 7 bases; bases outside gene matches: 6. This CDR3 is built from 15 residues.

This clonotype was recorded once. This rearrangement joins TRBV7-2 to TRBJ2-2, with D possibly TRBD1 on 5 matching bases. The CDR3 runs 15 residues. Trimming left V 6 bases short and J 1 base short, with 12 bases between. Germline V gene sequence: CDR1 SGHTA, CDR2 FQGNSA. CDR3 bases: TGTGCCAGCAGGTTAAATAGGGGGAACACCGGGGAGCTGTTTTTT. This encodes CASRLNRGNTGELFF. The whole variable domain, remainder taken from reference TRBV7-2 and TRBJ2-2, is GAGVSQSPSNKVTEKGKDVELRCDPISGHTALYWYRQSLGQGLEFLIYFQGNSAPDKSGLPSDRFSAERTGGSVSTLTIQRTQQEDSAVYLCASRLNRGNTGELFFGEGSRLTVL.

The CDR3 DNA follows: TGTGCCATCAGTGAGTCTGCAGCGTCGGCAGGGCGGAACGAGCAGTACTTC. Translating gives CAISESAASAGRNEQYF. The chain joins TRBV10-3 to TRBJ2-7; D possibly corresponds to TRBD1 (5 bases). CDR3 size: 17 residues. V lost 0 bases and J 5 bases, leaving 20 bases between the germline ends. Germline lookup yields CDR1 ENHRY and CDR2 SYGVKD.

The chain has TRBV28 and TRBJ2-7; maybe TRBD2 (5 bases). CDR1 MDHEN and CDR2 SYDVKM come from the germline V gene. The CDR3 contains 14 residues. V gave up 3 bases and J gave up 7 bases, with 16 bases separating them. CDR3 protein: CASSLSERVGEQYF. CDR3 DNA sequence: TGTGCCAGCAGTTTGTCGGAGAGGGTGGGGGAGCAGTACTTC. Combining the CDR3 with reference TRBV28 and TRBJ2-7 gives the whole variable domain DVKVTQSSRYLVKRTGEKVFLECVQDMDHENMFWYRQDPGLGLRLIYFSYDVKMKEKGDIPEGYSVSREKKERFSLILESASTNQTSMYLCASSLSERVGEQYFGPGTRLTVT.

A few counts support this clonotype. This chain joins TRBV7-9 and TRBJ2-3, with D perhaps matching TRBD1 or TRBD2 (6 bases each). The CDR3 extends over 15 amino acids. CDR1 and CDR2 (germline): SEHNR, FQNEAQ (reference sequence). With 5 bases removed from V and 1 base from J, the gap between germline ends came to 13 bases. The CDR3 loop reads CASSPLEGGTDTQYF. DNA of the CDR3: TGTGCCAGCAGCCCTTTGGAGGGGGGCACAGATACGCAGTATTTT.

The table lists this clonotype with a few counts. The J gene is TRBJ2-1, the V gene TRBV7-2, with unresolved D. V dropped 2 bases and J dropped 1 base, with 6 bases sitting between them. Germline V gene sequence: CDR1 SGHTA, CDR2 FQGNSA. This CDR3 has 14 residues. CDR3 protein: CASSLLESYNEQFF. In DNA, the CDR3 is TGTGCCAGCAGCTTATTGGAGTCCTACAATGAGCAGTTCTTC. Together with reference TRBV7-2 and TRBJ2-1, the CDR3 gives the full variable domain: GAGVSQSPSNKVTEKGKDVELRCDPISGHTALYWYRQSLGQGLEFLIYFQGNSAPDKSGLPSDRFSAERTGGSVSTLTIQRTQQEDSAVYLCASSLLESYNEQFFGPGTRLTVL.

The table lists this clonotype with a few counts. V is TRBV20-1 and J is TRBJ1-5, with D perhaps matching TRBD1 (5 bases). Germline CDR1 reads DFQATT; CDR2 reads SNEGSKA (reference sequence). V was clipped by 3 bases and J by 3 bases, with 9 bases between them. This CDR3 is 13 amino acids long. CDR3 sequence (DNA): TGCAGTGCTAGGGGAGGGGCCAATCAGCCCCAGCATTTT. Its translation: CSARGGANQPQHF.

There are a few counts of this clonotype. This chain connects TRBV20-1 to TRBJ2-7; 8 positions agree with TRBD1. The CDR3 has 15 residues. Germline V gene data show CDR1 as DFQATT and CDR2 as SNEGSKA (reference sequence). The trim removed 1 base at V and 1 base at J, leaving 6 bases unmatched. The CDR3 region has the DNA TGCAGTGCTAGAGCTAGGGACAGGCCTTCCTACGAGCAGTACTTC. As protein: CSARARDRPSYEQYF.

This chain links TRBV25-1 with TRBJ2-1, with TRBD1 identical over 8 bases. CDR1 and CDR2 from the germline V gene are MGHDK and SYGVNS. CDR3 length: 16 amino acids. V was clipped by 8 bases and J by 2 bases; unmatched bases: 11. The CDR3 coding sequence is TGTGCCAGCGGTGTCATAACAGGGGGACCCTACAATGAGCAGTTCTTC. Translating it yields CASGVITGGPYNEQFF.

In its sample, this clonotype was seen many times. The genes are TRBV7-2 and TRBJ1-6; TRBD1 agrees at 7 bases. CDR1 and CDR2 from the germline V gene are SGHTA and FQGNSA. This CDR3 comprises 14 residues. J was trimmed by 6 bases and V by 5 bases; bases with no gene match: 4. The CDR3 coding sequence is TGTGCCAGCAGCCTAGGGACAGTTAATTCACCCCTCCACTTT. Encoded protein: CASSLGTVNSPLHF.

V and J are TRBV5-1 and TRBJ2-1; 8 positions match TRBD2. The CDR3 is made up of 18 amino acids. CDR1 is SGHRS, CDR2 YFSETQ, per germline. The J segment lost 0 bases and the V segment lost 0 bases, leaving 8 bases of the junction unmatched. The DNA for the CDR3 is TGCGCCAGCAGCTTGGTACTTTCAAGCGGGGGCTCCTACAATGAGCAGTTCTTC. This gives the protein CASSLVLSSGGSYNEQFF.

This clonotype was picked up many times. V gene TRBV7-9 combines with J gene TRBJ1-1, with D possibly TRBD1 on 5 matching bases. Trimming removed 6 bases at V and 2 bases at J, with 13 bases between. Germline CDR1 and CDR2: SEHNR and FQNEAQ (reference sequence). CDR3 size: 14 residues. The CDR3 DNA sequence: TGTGCCAGCAGGGGAGAGACAGCCAACACTGAAGCTTTCTTT. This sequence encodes CASRGETANTEAFF.

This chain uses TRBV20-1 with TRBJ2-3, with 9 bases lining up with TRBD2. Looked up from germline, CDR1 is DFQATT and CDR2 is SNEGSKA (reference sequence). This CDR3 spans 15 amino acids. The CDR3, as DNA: TGCAGCGTGCGCCTAAGCGGGAGGAGTACAGATACGCAGTATTTT. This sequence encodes CSVRLSGRSTDTQYF.

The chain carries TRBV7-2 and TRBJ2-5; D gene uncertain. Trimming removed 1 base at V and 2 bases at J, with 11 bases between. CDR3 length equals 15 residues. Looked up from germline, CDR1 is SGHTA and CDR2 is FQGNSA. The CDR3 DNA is TGTGCCAGCAGCTTAGAGGTCGGACCTCAAGAGACCCAGTACTTC. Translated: CASSLEVGPQETQYF.

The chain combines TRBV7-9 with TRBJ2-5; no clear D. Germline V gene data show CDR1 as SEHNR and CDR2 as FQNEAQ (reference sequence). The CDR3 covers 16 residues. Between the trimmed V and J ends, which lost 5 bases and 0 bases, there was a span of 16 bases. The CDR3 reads CASSPRGITYQETQYF. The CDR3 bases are TGTGCCAGCAGCCCCCGTGGCATAACGTACCAAGAGACCCAGTACTTC. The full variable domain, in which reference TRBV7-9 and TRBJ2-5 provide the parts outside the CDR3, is DTGVSQNPRHKITKRGQNVTFRCDPISEHNRLYWYRQTLGQGPEFLTYFQNEAQLEKSRLLSDRFSAERPKGSFSTLEIQRTEQGDSAMYLCASSPRGITYQETQYFGPGTRLLVL.

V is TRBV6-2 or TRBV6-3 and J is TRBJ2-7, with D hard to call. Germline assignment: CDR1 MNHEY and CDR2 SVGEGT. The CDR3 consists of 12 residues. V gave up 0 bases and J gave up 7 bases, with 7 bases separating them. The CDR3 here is CASSYSMREQYF. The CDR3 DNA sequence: TGTGCCAGCAGTTACTCCATGCGGGAGCAGTACTTC.

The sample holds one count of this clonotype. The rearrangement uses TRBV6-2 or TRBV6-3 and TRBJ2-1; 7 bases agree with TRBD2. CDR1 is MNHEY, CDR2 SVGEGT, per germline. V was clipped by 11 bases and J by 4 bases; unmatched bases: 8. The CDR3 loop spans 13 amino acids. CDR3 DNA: TGTGCCCACGGCGGGGGTCGGTACAATGAGCAGTTCTTC. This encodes CAHGGGRYNEQFF.

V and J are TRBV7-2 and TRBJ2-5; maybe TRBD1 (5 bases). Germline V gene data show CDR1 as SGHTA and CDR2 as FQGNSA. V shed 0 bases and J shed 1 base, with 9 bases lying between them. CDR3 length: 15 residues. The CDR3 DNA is TGTGCCAGCAGCTTAGCGCAGGGTCTCCAAGAGACCCAGTACTTC. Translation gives CASSLAQGLQETQYF.

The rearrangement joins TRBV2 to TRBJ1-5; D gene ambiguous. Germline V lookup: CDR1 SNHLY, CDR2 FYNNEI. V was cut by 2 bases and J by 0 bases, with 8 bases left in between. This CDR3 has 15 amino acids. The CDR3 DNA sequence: TGTGCCAGCAGTGAATGGCTAGATAGCAATCAGCCCCAGCATTTT. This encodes CASSEWLDSNQPQHF.